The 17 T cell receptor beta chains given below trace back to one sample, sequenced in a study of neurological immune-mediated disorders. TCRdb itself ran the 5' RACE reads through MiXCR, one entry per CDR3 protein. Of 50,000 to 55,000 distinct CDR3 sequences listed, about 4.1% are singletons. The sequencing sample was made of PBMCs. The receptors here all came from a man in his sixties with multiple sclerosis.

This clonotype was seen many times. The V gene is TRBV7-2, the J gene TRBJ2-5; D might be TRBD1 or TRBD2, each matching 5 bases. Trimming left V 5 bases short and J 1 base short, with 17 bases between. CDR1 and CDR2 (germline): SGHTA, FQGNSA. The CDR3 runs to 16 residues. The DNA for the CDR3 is TGTGCCAGCAGCCTCCGGGACGCAAAGTTCCAAGAGACCCAGTACTTC. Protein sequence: CASSLRDAKFQETQYF.

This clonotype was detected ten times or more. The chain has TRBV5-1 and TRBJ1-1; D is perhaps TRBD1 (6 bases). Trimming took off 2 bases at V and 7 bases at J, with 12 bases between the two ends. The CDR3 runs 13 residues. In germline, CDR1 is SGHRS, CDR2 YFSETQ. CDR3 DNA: TGCGCCAGCAGCTTAGGAGGACAGAATGAAGCTTTCTTT. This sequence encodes CASSLGGQNEAFF.

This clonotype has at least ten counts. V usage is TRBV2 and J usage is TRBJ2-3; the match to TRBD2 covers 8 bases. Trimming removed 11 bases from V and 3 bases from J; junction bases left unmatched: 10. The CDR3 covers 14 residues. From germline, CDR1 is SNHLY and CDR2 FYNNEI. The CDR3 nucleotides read TGTGCCCTTACGCGAGCGGGAGAAACAGATACGCAGTATTTT. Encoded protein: CALTRAGETDTQYF.

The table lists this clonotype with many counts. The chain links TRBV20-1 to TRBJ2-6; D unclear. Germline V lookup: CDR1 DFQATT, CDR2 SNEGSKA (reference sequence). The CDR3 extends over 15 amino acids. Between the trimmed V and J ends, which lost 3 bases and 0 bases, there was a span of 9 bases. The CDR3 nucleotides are TGCAGTGCTAGCGATTGGGTCTCTGGGGCCAACGTCCTGACTTTC. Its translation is CSASDWVSGANVLTF.

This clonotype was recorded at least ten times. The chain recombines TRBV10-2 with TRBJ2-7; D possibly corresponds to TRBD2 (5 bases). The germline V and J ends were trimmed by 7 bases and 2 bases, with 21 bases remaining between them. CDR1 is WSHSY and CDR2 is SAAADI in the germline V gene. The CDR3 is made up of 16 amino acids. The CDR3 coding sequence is TGCGCCAGCACTAGAATAGCGTCTTCTTTGCCCTACGAGCAGTACTTC. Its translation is CASTRIASSLPYEQYF.

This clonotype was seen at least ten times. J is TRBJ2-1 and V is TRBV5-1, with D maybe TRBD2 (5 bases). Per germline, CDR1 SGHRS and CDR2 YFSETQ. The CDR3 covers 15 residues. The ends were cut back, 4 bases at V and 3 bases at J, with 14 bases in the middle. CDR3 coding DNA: TGCGCCAGCAGCCTTACTTTTAGCGTCTACAATGAGCAGTTCTTC. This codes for CASSLTFSVYNEQFF.

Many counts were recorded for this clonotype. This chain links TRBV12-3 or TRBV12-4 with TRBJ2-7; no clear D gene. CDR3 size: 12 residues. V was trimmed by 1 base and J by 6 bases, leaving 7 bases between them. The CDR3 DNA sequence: TGTGCCAGCAGTTTAGGGGGTGGCGAGCAGTACTTC. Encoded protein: CASSLGGGEQYF.

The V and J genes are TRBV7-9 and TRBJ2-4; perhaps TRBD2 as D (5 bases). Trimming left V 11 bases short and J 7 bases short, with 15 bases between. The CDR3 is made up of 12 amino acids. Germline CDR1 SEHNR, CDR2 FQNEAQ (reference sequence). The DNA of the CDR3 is TGTGCCGAGGGCGGTGCGAGGAACATTCAGTACTTC. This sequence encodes CAEGGARNIQYF.

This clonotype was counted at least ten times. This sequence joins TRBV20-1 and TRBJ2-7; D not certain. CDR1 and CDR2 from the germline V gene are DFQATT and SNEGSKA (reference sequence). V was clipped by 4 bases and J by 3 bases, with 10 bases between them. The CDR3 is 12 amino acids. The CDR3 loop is CSAKSGIYEQYF. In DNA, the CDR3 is TGCAGTGCTAAATCCGGAATCTACGAGCAGTACTTC.

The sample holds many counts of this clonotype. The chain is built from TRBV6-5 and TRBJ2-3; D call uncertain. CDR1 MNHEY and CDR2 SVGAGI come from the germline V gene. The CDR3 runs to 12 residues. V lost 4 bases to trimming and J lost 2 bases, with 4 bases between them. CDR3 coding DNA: TGTGCCAGCAGTTCGACCACAGATACGCAGTATTTT. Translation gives CASSSTTDTQYF.

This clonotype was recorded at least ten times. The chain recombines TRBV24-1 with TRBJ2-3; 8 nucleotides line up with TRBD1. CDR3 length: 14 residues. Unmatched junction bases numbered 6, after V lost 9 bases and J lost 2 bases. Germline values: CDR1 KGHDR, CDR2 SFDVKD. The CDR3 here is CATCDRGPTDTQYF. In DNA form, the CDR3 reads TGTGCCACCTGCGACAGGGGTCCCACAGATACGCAGTATTTT.

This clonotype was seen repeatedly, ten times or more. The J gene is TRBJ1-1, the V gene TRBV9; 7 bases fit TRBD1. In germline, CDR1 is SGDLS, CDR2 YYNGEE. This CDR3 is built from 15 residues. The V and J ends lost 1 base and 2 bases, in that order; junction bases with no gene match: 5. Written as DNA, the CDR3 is TGTGCCAGCAGCGTAAGGACAGGAGAAAACACTGAAGCTTTCTTT. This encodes CASSVRTGENTEAFF.

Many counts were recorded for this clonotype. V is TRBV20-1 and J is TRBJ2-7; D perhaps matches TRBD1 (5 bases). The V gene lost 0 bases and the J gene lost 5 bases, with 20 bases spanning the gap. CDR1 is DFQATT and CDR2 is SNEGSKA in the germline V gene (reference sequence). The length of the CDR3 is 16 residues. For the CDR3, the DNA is TGCAGTGCTAGAGATCTTGAGACAGTTCGAGTCGACGAGCAGTACTTC. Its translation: CSARDLETVRVDEQYF.

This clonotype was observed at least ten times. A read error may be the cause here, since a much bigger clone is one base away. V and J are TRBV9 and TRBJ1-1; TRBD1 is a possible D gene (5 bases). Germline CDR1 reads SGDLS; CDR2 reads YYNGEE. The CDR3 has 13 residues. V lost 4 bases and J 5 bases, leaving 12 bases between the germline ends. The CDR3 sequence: CASSPKGRTEAFF. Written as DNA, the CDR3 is TGTGCCAGCAGCCCCAAGGGGAGGACTGAAGCTTTCTTT.

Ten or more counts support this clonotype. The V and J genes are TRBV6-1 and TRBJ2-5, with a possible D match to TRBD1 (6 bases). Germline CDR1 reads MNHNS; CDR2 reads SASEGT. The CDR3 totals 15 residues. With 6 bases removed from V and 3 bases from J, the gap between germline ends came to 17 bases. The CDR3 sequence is CASRQTDRREETQYF. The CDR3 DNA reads TGTGCCAGCAGACAAACTGACAGGCGCGAAGAGACCCAGTACTTC.

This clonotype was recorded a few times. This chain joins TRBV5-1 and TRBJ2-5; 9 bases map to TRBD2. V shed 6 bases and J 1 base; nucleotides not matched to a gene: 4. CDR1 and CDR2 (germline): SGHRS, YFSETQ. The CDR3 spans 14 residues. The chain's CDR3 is CASTLTSGQETQYF. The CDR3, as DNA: TGCGCCAGCACGCTGACTAGCGGCCAAGAGACCCAGTACTTC.

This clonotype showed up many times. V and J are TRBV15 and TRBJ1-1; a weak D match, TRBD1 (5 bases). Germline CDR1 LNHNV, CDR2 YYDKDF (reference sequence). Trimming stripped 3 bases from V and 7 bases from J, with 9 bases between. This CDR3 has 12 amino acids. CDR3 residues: CATSREQGEAFF. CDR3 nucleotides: TGTGCCACCAGCAGGGAGCAGGGTGAAGCTTTCTTT.